Detailed here is one TCR beta chain. What it recognizes is unknown. Other DNA sequences in the sample encode the same CDR3. The CDR3 length is 11 residues. Germline CDR1 is MNHEY and CDR2 is SMNVEV (reference sequence). Trimming left V 2 bases short and J 5 bases short, with 4 bases between. A split of CD4+ cells into CD45RA+ naive and CD45RA-negative memory subsets was performed. These data are taken from a study of shared clonotypes between healthy human individuals. The method was immunoSEQ multiplex PCR; TCRdb's version includes in-frame clones alone and lacks a portion of them. The sample records 2 million to 2.5 million clones, about 90% being singletons. Study findings and constraints: Naive CD4 clonotype sharing across four donors was approximately 5%.

The specimen sequenced was naive CD4+ T cells from PBMCs. Subset specified: CD45RA+ positively selected. This chain joins TRBV27 and TRBJ2-7, with D hard to call. The receptor's source is a man younger than 30 in good health. Some clones in this sample may be carry-over from other donors' samples. Here the CDR3 reads CASSLGDEQYF. CDR3 sequence (DNA): TGTGCCAGCAGTTTAGGGGACGAGCAGTACTTC.